This entry concerns a single T cell receptor (beta chain). Its antigen is still unknown. Within one base of it there is no much larger clone, and no base qualities were kept. The time point label on this specimen signifies: cells obtained before transplantation from donor or recipient. CD3+CD4+ and CD3+CD8+ populations were FACS-sorted from unstimulated pre-transplant donor and recipient cells taken from spleen or lymph nodes. The sample originates from a study of graft-versus-host responses after intestinal transplantation (dated by TCRdb to the early 2020s). About the full investigation: The transplants that recipients got were multivisceral, liver-intestinal, or isolated intestinal. After intestinal transplantation, graft-versus-host and host-versus-graft alloreactive T cell clones were followed in the graft, circulation and bone marrow using bulk TCR-beta CDR3 sequencing. Every recipient was given anti-thymocyte globulin induction, followed by roughly 3 years of maintenance tacrolimus and steroids. Donor T cell macrochimerism was defined as a peak of at least 4% donor T cells among recipient peripheral blood mononuclear cells. The cohort enrolled 20 to 30 intestinal transplant recipients including one retransplant, and a few patients lacking pretransplant specimens were excluded. To identify alloreactive clones, pre-transplant mixed lymphocyte reaction products were sequenced and compared with unstimulated pre-transplant donor and recipient T cells. Rather than being sequenced by the commercial service, samples from a few later patients were sequenced in-house on an Illumina MiSeq and processed with MiXCR. Study-level results and caveats: High GvH to HvG T cell clonal ratios were observed in the allografts of patients with donor T cell macrochimerism. GvH clones were detected in recipient bone marrow, and some of these GvH clones were observed earlier in ileal mucosa or blood, consistent with an intestinal mucosal origin. Early after transplant, declines in HvG clones were associated with peak levels of circulating GvH clones. The relatively low number and heterogeneity of intestinal transplant patients limited the conclusions.

V ends up 3 bases short and J 0 bases short, with an unmatched junction base count of 2. The CDR3 sequence holds 15 residues, the cysteine and phenylalanine included. The only DNA kept is the CDR3, 45 bases in frame from the first base. CDR1 and CDR2 (SGDLS, YYNGEE) derive from the germline V gene. Library creation used the immunoSEQ multiplex PCR assay. For most patients, genomic DNA was isolated using the Qiagen DNeasy Blood and Tissue Kit and was shipped frozen to Adaptive Biotechnologies for TCR sequencing. High-throughput TCR-beta CDR3 sequencing of genomic DNA from most patients was performed by Adaptive Biotechnologies. Processing in the source paper ran as follows. Adaptive's ImmunoSEQ software supplied the TCR sequencing data for under 20 patients, while MiXCR and VDJtools were used to process a few other patients. To correct CD4 versus CD8 sorting errors, any sequence found in both subsets at a frequency ratio below 5:1 was removed. CDR3 nucleotide sequences shared between donor and recipient were removed because their origin could not be assigned. To be classed as alloreactive, a clone needed at least 2-fold expansion over unstimulated cells and a minimum CFSE-low frequency of 0.002% (template counts) or 0.001% (read counts). Mappable clones were those detected in sequenced pre-transplant spleen, lymph node, or MLR CFSE-low populations of the donor or recipient. Cumulative frequency of alloreactive clones was calculated as a percentage of all sequences weighted by copy number. This immuneACCESS table, as held by TCRdb, lists in-frame sequences with V and J called but not all clones. Of the missing ones, under half trace to an unresolved V gene in checked studies; the others have no known cause. V, J and clone size are those of that table, while D and trimming were read from the DNA. Across this sample there are 130,000 or so clones, with around 90% seen only once. The ten largest make up roughly 0.19% of the sample.

The chain is assembled from TRBV9 and TRBJ2-1; the central 8 bases match TRBD2. This clonotype was obtained from a human donor who received an intestinal transplant. This specimen was unstimulated CD4+ T cells sorted from spleen or lymph node cells, taken before intestinal transplant. The CDR3 in this case is CASSAREGSYNEQFF. The nucleotide sequence is given as TGTGCCAGCAGCGCTCGGGAGGGCTCCTACAATGAGCAGTTCTTC.